These T cell receptor beta chains were read from a single sample in a study of shared clonotypes between healthy human individuals. TCRdb keeps only in-frame clones here, not all; method: immunoSEQ multiplex PCR. The sample lists about 2.1 million clones; about 93% were seen once. The sample consisted of naive CD8+ T cells from PBMCs. The receptors here all came from a man aged 18 to 29 in good health. Some clones in this sample may be carry-over from other donors' samples. Both conserved end residues are part of each CDR3. Each record gives: D gene, clone size, J gene, V gene, CDR3 DNA, CDR3 protein. D genes are given only for firm matches. Not all rows give a size; the values are once, few, many and, for expanded clones, a class.

- | - | TRBJ2-2 | TRBV7-3 | TGTGCCAGCAGCTTAGTTACTCCAGGGGCGACCGGGGAGCTGTTTTTT | CASSLVTPGATGELFF
- | - | TRBJ2-3 | TRBV6-1 | - | CASSDFRGSDTQYF
TRBD2 | - | TRBJ2-7 | TRBV29-1 | TGCAGCGTCCTGGGACTAGCGGGCGAGCAGTACTTC | CSVLGLAGEQYF
- | - | TRBJ1-1 | TRBV6-6 | TGTGCCAGCATCCCCTGGCGGGGAGGGGCGAACACTGAAGCTTTCTTT | CASIPWRGGANTEAFF
- | - | TRBJ2-5 | TRBV15 | TGTGCCACCAGCGAAGGCAGGCAAGAGACCCAGTACTTC | CATSEGRQETQYF
- | - | TRBJ2-3 | TRBV7-9 | TGTGCCAGCAGCTTAGGGAGACGTACAGATACGCAGTATTTT | CASSLGRRTDTQYF
TRBD2 | - | TRBJ2-3 | TRBV7-9 | TGTGCCAGCAGCCCCGGACTAGCCGATACGCAGTATTTT | CASSPGLADTQYF
- | - | TRBJ2-1 | TRBV28 | TGTGCCAGCAGTTTAATAAGAAGATCCTACAATGAGCAGTTCTTC | CASSLIRRSYNEQFF
TRBD2 | - | TRBJ2-5 | TRBV7-6 | TGTGCCAGCAGCTTAGTTACCCCCACTAGCGGGAGGGTGCGGGAGACCCAGTACTTC | CASSLVTPTSGRVRETQYF
- | - | TRBJ2-1 | TRBV7-9 | TGTGCCAGCAGCTTAGTCCTGGCAATCTACAATGAGCAGTTCTTC | CASSLVLAIYNEQFF
- | - | TRBJ1-1 | TRBV7-7 | TGTGCCAGCAGCCCCTCGGGTGTTCGGGGGTGGAACACTGAAGCTTTCTTT | CASSPSGVRGWNTEAFF
TRBD1 | - | TRBJ2-5 | TRBV7-9 | TGTGCCAGCGGGACAGGCCAAGAGACCCAGTACTTC | CASGTGQETQYF
TRBD2 | once | TRBJ2-7 | TRBV7-9 | TGTGCCAGCAGCTCCCCGGGACTAGCGGGAGGGCGCTCCTACGAGCAGTACTTC | CASSSPGLAGGRSYEQYF
- | once | TRBJ1-4 | TRBV12-5 | TGTGCTAGTGGTACCTTCGGCGAGTACCCTAATGAAAAACTGTTTTTT | CASGTFGEYPNEKLFF
TRBD2 | - | TRBJ2-4 | TRBV11-2 | TGTGCCAGCAGCAACCCGGGACTAGTTATCGCCAAAAACATTCAGTACTTC | CASSNPGLVIAKNIQYF
TRBD2 | - | TRBJ2-7 | TRBV7-8 | TGTGCCAGCAGCATTATTATAGCGGGAGGGGTACTCTACGAGCAGTACTTC | CASSIIIAGGVLYEQYF
TRBD2 | - | TRBJ2-1 | TRBV4-2 | TGTGCCAGCAGCCAAGGACTAGCGGGAGAAGTGTACAATGAGCAGTTCTTC | CASSQGLAGEVYNEQFF
- | once | TRBJ2-7 | TRBV6-5 | TGTGCCAGCAGTCAGACCCGAACGGGCGAGCAGTACTTC | CASSQTRTGEQYF
- | - | TRBJ1-3 | TRBV7-2 | TGTGCCAGCAGCTTCTTTCACGGAAACACCATATATTTT | CASSFFHGNTIYF
TRBD1 | - | TRBJ1-1 | TRBV28 | TGTGCCAGCAGTACCGGGACAGACATGAACACTGAAGCTTTCTTT | CASSTGTDMNTEAFF
TRBD1 | - | TRBJ1-4 | TRBV27 | TGTGCCAGCAGCTATCGGGACAGGGGCCCTTCTCTGGAAAAACTGTTTTTT | CASSYRDRGPSLEKLFF
- | - | TRBJ2-2 | TRBV19 | TGTGCCAGTAGTGCGGTGGACTTCACGAACACCGGGGAGCTGTTTTTT | CASSAVDFTNTGELFF
TRBD1 | - | TRBJ2-7 | TRBV27 | TGTGCCAGCAGTTTATTAACAGGGGGCAGGTACGAGCAGTACTTC | CASSLLTGGRYEQYF
- | - | TRBJ1-1 | TRBV7-9 | TGTGCCAGCAGCTTAGGACGGGGGACGAACACTGAAGCTTTCTTT | CASSLGRGTNTEAFF
TRBD2 | - | TRBJ2-7 | TRBV7-9 | TGTGCCAGCAGCTTAGTCCTAGGGACTAGCGGGAGGTACGAGCAGTACTTC | CASSLVLGTSGRYEQYF